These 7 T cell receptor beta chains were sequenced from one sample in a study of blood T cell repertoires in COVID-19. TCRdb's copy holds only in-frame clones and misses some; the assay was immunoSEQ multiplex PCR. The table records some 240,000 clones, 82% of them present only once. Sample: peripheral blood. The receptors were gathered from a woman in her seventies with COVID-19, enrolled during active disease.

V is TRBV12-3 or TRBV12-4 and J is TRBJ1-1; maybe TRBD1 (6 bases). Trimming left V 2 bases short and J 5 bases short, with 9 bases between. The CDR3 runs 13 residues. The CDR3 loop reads CASSLTRGTEAFF. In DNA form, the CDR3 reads TGTGCCAGCAGTTTAACGAGGGGGACTGAAGCTTTCTTT.

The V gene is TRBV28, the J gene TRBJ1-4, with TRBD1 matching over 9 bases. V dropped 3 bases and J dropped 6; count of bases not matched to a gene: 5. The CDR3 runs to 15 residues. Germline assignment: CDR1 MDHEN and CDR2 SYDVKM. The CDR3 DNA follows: TGTGCCAGCAGTTTCGGGACAGGGAGGGATGAAAAACTGTTTTTT. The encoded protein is CASSFGTGRDEKLFF.

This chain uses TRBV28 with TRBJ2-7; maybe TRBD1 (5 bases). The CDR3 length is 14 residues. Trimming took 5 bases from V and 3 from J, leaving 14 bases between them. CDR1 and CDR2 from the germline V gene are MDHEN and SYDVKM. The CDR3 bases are TGTGCCAGCAGTGCCCCGGGTCAGGGCTACGAGCAGTACTTC. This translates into CASSAPGQGYEQYF.

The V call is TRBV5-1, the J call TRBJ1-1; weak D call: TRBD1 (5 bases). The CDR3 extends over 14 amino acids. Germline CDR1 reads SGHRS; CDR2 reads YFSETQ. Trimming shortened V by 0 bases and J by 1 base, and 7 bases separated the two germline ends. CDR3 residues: CASSLDRQNTEAFF. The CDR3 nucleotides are TGCGCCAGCAGCTTGGACAGGCAGAACACTGAAGCTTTCTTT.

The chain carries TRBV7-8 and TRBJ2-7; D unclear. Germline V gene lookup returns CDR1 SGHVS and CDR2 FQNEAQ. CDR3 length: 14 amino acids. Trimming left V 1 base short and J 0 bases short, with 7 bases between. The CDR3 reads CASSLGVVSYEQYF. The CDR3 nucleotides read TGTGCCAGCAGCTTAGGTGTCGTCTCCTACGAGCAGTACTTC.

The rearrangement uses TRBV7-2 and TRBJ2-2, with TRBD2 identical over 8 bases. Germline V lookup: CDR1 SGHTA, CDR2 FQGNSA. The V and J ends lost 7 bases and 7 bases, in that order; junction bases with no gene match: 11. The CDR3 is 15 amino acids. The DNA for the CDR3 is TGTGCCAGCAACCCATTCGGGAGGGCCGTCGGGGAGCTGTTTTTT. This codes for CASNPFGRAVGELFF.

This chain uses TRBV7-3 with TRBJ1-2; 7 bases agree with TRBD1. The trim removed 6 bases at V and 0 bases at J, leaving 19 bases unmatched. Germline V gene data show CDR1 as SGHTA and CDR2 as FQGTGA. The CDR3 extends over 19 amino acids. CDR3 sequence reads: CASSSQPPTGLRANYGYTF. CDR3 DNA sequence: TGTGCCAGCAGTTCCCAGCCTCCGACAGGGTTAAGAGCTAACTATGGCTACACCTTC.